These 20 T cell receptor beta chains came from one sample sequenced in a study of shared T cell receptors in the human thymus. Some clones are missing from TCRdb's copy, which holds only in-frame ones; the method was immunoSEQ multiplex PCR. This sample has some 660,000 clones, with more than 75% found just once. This sample was shared with a second study, whose subject was human thymus T cells.

The source material was thymocytes. These receptors were taken from a boy less than two years old with a congenital heart defect.

This chain uses TRBV27 with TRBJ1-6; no clear D gene. V was shortened by 2 bases and J by 6 bases, with 17 bases between the two germline ends. Germline loops: CDR1 MNHEY, CDR2 SMNVEV (reference sequence). The CDR3 runs to 17 residues. The DNA of the CDR3 is TGTGCCAGCAGTTTACTTAATGGCTTCCCACCTAATTCACCCCTCCACTTT. It specifies CASSLLNGFPPNSPLHF.

The chain employs TRBV14 and TRBJ2-1, with TRBD1 identical over 9 bases. Germline V gene sequence: CDR1 SGHDN, CDR2 FVKESK. After removal of 5 bases from V and 7 bases from J, the junction contained 12 bases not matched to a gene. CDR3 length: 16 amino acids. DNA of the CDR3: TGTGCCAGCAGCGCAGACCGGGACAGGGAGGTGAATGAGCAGTTCTTC. Encoded protein: CASSADRDREVNEQFF.

The rearrangement links TRBV7-6 to TRBJ1-4, with D possibly matching TRBD1 (5 bases). CDR1 and CDR2 from the germline V gene are SGHVS and FNYEAQ. Deletions cut 2 bases from V and 6 bases from J, with 25 bases between. The CDR3 has 19 residues. DNA of the CDR3: TGTGCCAGCAGCTTAAAACCCATGGGGCCAGGGAAGCCGGATGAAAAACTGTTTTTT. This sequence encodes CASSLKPMGPGKPDEKLFF.

This chain uses TRBV14 with TRBJ1-4; 7 nucleotides match TRBD1. Germline V CDR1 and CDR2: SGHDN, FVKESK. V was pared by 0 bases and J by 8 bases, with 9 bases of the junction left unmatched. The CDR3 extends over 16 amino acids. CDR3 sequence reads: CASSQDLQTGREKLFF. CDR3 bases: TGTGCCAGCAGCCAAGATCTTCAGACAGGGCGGGAAAAACTGTTTTTT.

This chain uses TRBV7-8 with TRBJ2-5, with TRBD2 as a possible D gene (5 bases). The CDR3 has 12 amino acids. V lost 5 bases to trimming and J lost 5 bases, with 9 bases between them. Germline loops: CDR1 SGHVS, CDR2 FQNEAQ. CDR3 nucleotides: TGTGCCAGCAGCCGGGGTGGGGAGACCCAGTACTTC. Amino acids: CASSRGGETQYF.

In its sample, this clone was seen a few times. V and J are TRBV5-8 and TRBJ2-7, with 9 positions matching TRBD1. V shed 4 bases, J shed 4 bases, and the junction held 6 bases outside the gene matches. The CDR3 is 14 residues long. CDR1 SGHTS and CDR2 YDEGEE come from the germline V gene. For the CDR3, the DNA is TGTGCCAGCAGCGCCCACAGGGGGCAATACGAGCAGTACTTC. It translates to CASSAHRGQYEQYF.

The chain uses TRBV11-2 and TRBJ2-7, with TRBD2 matching 8 bases. Trimming at V came to 0 bases and at J to 4 bases, leaving 14 bases not matched to a gene. The CDR3 contains 18 residues. Germline V lookup: CDR1 SGHAT, CDR2 FQNNGV. CDR3: CASSLELDSGTSKYEQYF. Written as DNA, the CDR3 is TGTGCCAGCAGCTTAGAATTAGACTCCGGGACTAGTAAATACGAGCAGTACTTC.

This clone was recorded a few times. This specimen includes other DNA sequences encoding the same CDR3. The chain couples TRBV28 to TRBJ1-6; the D is unclear. Trimming shortened V by 1 base and J by 6 bases, and 16 bases separated the two germline ends. The CDR3 covers 17 residues. Per the germline V gene, CDR1 is MDHEN and CDR2 is SYDVKM. This chain's CDR3 is CASSLYPPIYGNSPLHF. CDR3 nucleotides: TGTGCCAGCAGTTTATATCCACCAATCTACGGTAATTCACCCCTCCACTTT.

This clone was counted only a few times. This sequence joins TRBV28 and TRBJ2-7, with TRBD2 matching over 7 bases. The J segment lost 3 bases and the V segment lost 6 bases, leaving 14 bases of the junction unmatched. Germline-derived CDR1 and CDR2 are MDHEN and SYDVKM. The CDR3 has 16 residues. The CDR3 DNA sequence: TGTGCCAGCAGACAAAGGGCGGGACTAATCGACTACGAGCAGTACTTC. Protein sequence: CASRQRAGLIDYEQYF.

This chain uses TRBV4-2 with TRBJ1-6; perhaps TRBD1 as D (6 bases). The CDR3 length is 14 residues. V was trimmed by 1 base and J by 11 bases, leaving 12 bases between them. Germline V gene sequence: CDR1 LGHNA, CDR2 YNFKEQ. CDR3 nucleotide sequence: TGTGCCAGCAGCCAAGCTAGGACAGCCACACCCCTCCACTTT. It codes for CASSQARTATPLHF.

V and J are TRBV14 and TRBJ1-2; the D is unclear. The V gene's germline CDR1 is SGHDN and CDR2 FVKESK. Trimming left V 0 bases short and J 3 bases short, with 20 bases between. This CDR3 has 18 amino acids. The CDR3 DNA is TGTGCCAGCAGCCAAGACAGCGAATTGACCGCTAATTACTATGGCTACACCTTC. Encoded protein: CASSQDSELTANYYGYTF.

As concerns this clone: This specimen includes other DNA sequences encoding the same CDR3. CDR3 nucleotides: TGTGCCAGCAGCTTAGGACAGGGAAATCAGCCCCAGCATTTT. Residues: CASSLGQGNQPQHF. The chain carries TRBV7-9 and TRBJ1-5; 7 bases align to TRBD1. CDR3 length: 14 residues. J lost 4 bases, V lost 1 base, and 1 base had no gene match. Germline V gene lookup returns CDR1 SEHNR and CDR2 FQNEAQ (reference sequence).

The rearrangement uses TRBV19 and TRBJ2-3, with TRBD2 matching 8 bases. Germline trimming cut 4 bases from V and 5 bases from J; bases unmatched to any gene: 11. CDR3 length: 16 amino acids. Germline V CDR1 and CDR2: LNHDA, SQIVND (reference sequence). CDR3 amino acids: CASSTRPGLERDTQYF. The CDR3 bases are TGTGCCAGTAGTACCCGCCCGGGACTAGAAAGAGATACGCAGTATTTT.

V is TRBV15 and J is TRBJ1-1; tentatively, D is TRBD1 (6 bases). The germline V gene encodes CDR1 LNHNV and CDR2 YYDKDF (reference sequence). Trimming removed 0 bases from V and 2 bases from J, with 13 bases in between. The CDR3 runs 16 residues. CDR3 residues: CATSREPPGQNTEAFF. DNA for the CDR3: TGTGCCACCAGCAGAGAACCCCCGGGACAAAACACTGAAGCTTTCTTT. Variable domain in full (rest from reference TRBV15 and TRBJ1-1): DAMVIQNPRYQVTQFGKPVTLSCSQTLNHNVMYWYQQKSSQAPKLLFHYYDKDFNNEADTPDNFQSRRPNTSFCFLDIRSPGLGDTAMYLCATSREPPGQNTEAFFGQGTRLTVV.

This rearrangement joins TRBV28 to TRBJ2-2; D possibly corresponds to TRBD1 (5 bases). The V gene's germline CDR1 is MDHEN and CDR2 SYDVKM. V was clipped by 4 bases and J by 7 bases, with 13 bases between them. CDR3 length: 14 amino acids. The CDR3 sequence is CASSYPGSGGELFF. As DNA, the CDR3 is TGTGCCAGCAGTTACCCAGGGTCTGGCGGGGAGCTGTTTTTT.

This chain uses TRBV15 with TRBJ1-1; D is unclear. The germline gives CDR1 LNHNV, CDR2 YYDKDF (reference sequence). This CDR3 spans 19 amino acids. V shed 0 bases and J shed 0 bases, with 20 bases lying between them. DNA for the CDR3: TGTGCCACCAGCAGAGATCGTATACGTACGGGTAGTCTGAACACTGAAGCTTTCTTT. It encodes CATSRDRIRTGSLNTEAFF.

The J gene is TRBJ2-4, the V gene TRBV30; perhaps TRBD2 as D (5 bases). Germline CDR1 is GTSNPN and CDR2 is SVGIG (reference sequence). The CDR3 is made up of 13 amino acids. V was pared by 3 bases and J by 6 bases, with 12 bases between. CDR3 in amino acids: CAWRAEVSNIQYF. The CDR3 DNA sequence: TGTGCCTGGAGGGCGGAGGTGTCAAACATTCAGTACTTC. Filled out from reference TRBV30 and TRBJ2-4, the complete variable domain reads SQTIHQWPATLVQPVGSPLSLECTVEGTSNPNLYWYRQAAGRGLQLLFYSVGIGQISSEVPQNLSASRPQDRQFILSSKKLLLSDSGFYLCAWRAEVSNIQYFGAGTRLSVL.

The V call is TRBV4-3, the J call TRBJ2-2; D might be TRBD1 (7 bases). The CDR3 sequence is 17 residues long. V was trimmed by 3 bases and J by 5 bases, leaving 19 bases between them. Germline CDR1 reads LGHNA; CDR2 reads YSLEER. CDR3 loop: CASSHSAAGGGTGELFF. The CDR3 DNA reads as TGCGCCAGCAGCCACTCCGCGGCAGGGGGAGGAACCGGGGAGCTGTTTTTT.

V gene TRBV2 combines with J gene TRBJ2-5; D remains ambiguous. The J call may be faulty, since TRBJ2-7 better matches the DNA end. Germline CDR1 is SNHLY and CDR2 is FYNNEI. The CDR3 runs 11 residues. CDR3 protein: CASSRNYEQYF. CDR3 coding DNA: TGTGCCAGCAGTAGGAACTACGAGCAGTACTTC.

V and J are TRBV5-5 and TRBJ1-1; D gene ambiguous. V was pared by 0 bases and J by 7 bases, with 13 bases between. This CDR3 spans 14 amino acids. Germline V CDR1 and CDR2: SGHKS, YYEKEE (reference sequence). The CDR3 coding sequence is TGTGCCAGCAGCTTGGCCGGTGGGCAAAATGAAGCTTTCTTT. It translates to CASSLAGGQNEAFF.